This T cell receptor (beta chain) is drawn from a study of STAT3 mutations in large granular lymphocyte leukemia. Whole-study context: Among longitudinally sequenced T-LGLL patients, roughly half had canonical activating STAT3 mutations detected. More than half of T-LGLL patients received immunosuppressive therapy. General study findings and limits: In several patients, dominant TCR clone burden exceeded STAT3 mutant burden, suggesting STAT3 mutation arose secondarily. At least one immunodominant TCR beta clonotype appeared in every T-cell large granular lymphocyte leukemia patient. TCR clonotype switching after therapy occurred in about 35% of the 18 patients.

J gave up 5 bases and V 4 bases, and 8 bases lay outside the gene matches. The CDR3 runs 15 residues. CDR1 is SEHNR and CDR2 is FQNEAQ in the germline V gene (reference sequence). For this clone: Its specificity is not known.

Clones were sequenced by immunoSEQ multiplex PCR, and TCRdb holds only the in-frame ones, with some missing. This sample has roughly 38,000 clones, with over 75% found just once. The receptor comes from a human donor with T large granular lymphocyte leukemia. Some clones in this sample may be carry-over from other donors' samples. The sequenced material came from PBMCs. J is TRBJ2-5 and V is TRBV7-9; the match to TRBD1 covers 9 bases. The DNA of the CDR3 is TGTGCCAGCAGCTCCTCCTCGGACAGGGGCGAGACCCAGTACTTC. As protein: CASSSSSDRGETQYF.